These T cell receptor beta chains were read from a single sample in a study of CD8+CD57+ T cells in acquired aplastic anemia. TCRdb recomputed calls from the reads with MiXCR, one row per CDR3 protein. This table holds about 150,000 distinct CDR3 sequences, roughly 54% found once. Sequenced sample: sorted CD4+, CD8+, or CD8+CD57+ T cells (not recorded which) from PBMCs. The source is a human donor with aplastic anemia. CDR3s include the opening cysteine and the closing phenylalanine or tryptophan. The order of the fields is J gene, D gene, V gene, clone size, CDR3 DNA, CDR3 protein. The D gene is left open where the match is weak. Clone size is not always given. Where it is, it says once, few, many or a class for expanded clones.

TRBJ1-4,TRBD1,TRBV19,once,TGTGCCAGTAGAACAGGGGAAACTAATGAAAAACTGTTTTTT,CASRTGETNEKLFF
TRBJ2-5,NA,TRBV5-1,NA,TGCGCCAGCAGCTTGGTCCTAGGGGGGGAGACCCAGTACTTC,CASSLVLGGETQYF
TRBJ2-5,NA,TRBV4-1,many,TGCGCCAGCAGCTTCCGGGCCGGAGATAGGGAGACCCAGTACTTC,CASSFRAGDRETQYF
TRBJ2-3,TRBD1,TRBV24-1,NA,TGTGCCACCAGGCAGGGGGCATCAGATACGCAGTATTTT,CATRQGASDTQYF
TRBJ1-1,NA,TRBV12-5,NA,TGTGCTAGTGGTTCTTCCGGGACCAAACCTTTAAACACTGAAGCTTTCTTT,CASGSSGTKPLNTEAFF
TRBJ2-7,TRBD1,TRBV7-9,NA,TGTGCCAGCAGCTCGACAGGGATCGGGAACGAGCAGTACTTC,CASSSTGIGNEQYF
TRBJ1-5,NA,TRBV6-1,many,TGTGCCAGCAGTGAAACTGCACCTACTTATCAGCCCCAGCATTTT,CASSETAPTYQPQHF
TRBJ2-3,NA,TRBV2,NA,TGTGCCAGCGGATCCCCCACAGATACGCAGTATTTT,CASGSPTDTQYF
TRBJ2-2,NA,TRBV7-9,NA,TGTGCCAGCAGCTCCTATATGGGCGGGGAGCTGTTTTTT,CASSSYMGGELFF
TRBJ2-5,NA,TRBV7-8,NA,TGTGCCAGCGGGGACAACCTCGGGGAGACCCAGTACTTC,CASGDNLGETQYF
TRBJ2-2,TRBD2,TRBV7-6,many,TGTGCCAGCAGCTTAGGACTAGCCCCTGCCTCGGAGCTGTTTTTT,CASSLGLAPASELFF
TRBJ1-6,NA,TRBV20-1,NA,TGCAGTGCTAGAGAGACCAACCGGGATAATTCACCCCTCCACTTT,CSARETNRDNSPLHF
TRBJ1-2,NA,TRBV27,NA,TGTGCCAGCAGTTTATCAAGGGGGTTTGGCTACACCTTC,CASSLSRGFGYTF
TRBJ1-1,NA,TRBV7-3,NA,TGTGCCAGCAGTTTTGGGCCGGGCACTGAAGCTTTCTTT,CASSFGPGTEAFF
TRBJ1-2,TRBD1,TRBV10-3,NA,TGTGCCATCAGGGGGGACAGGGGCTACACCTTC,CAIRGDRGYTF
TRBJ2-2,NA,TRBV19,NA,TGTGCCAGTAGTATGGTCCCCTCGCCCCTGACCGGGGAGCTGTTTTTT,CASSMVPSPLTGELFF
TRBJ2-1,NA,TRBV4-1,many,TGCGCCAGCAGCCAAGATACGGTCGGGAATGAGCAGTTCTTC,CASSQDTVGNEQFF
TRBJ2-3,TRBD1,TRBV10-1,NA,TGCGCCAGCAGTCGGACAGGGCCAGATACGCAGTATTTT,CASSRTGPDTQYF
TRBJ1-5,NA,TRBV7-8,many,TGTGCCAGCAGCTTTAGTTACAGGCCTAGCAATCAGCCCCAGCATTTT,CASSFSYRPSNQPQHF
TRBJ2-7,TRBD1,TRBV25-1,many,TGTGCCAGCAGTGTAGGGACAGGTTACGAGCAGTACTTC,CASSVGTGYEQYF
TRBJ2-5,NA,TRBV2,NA,TGTGCCAGCAGTAAAACTAGCCTGGTGGAGACCCAGTACTTC,CASSKTSLVETQYF
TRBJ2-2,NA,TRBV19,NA,TGTGCCAGTAGTACGGGACGGTCGAGCACCGGGGAGCTGCTTTTT,CASSTGRSSTGELLF
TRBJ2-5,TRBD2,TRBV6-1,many,TGTGCCAGCGGACGTTGGACTAGCGGGAAACAAGAGACCCAGTACTTC,CASGRWTSGKQETQYF
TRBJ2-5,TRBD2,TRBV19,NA,TGTGCCAGTAATCTAGCGGGGGACCAAGAGACCCAGTACTTC,CASNLAGDQETQYF
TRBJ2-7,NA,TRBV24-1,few,TGTGCCACCAGTGATGCCGTCGGGCACAGCACCTACGAGCAGTACTTC,CATSDAVGHSTYEQYF
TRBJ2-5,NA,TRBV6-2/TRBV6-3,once,TGTGCCAGCGCAAAGACGACTAGTGGGCAAACCCAGTACTTC,CASAKTTSGQTQYF
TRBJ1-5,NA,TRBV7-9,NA,TGTGCCAGCAGTCAGACAGGTGACGCCCAGCATTTT,CASSQTGDAQHF
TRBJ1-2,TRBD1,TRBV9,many,TGTGCCAGCAGCTTGGGGGGACAGGATAACTATGGCTACACCTTC,CASSLGGQDNYGYTF
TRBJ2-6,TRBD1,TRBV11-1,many,TGTGCCAGCAGCTTTCTCTGGACAGGGAAGTTTGGGGCCAACGTCCTGACTTTC,CASSFLWTGKFGANVLTF
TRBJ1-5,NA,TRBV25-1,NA,TGTGCCAGCATGGAGGGCTACGGACAGCCCCAGCATTTT,CASMEGYGQPQHF
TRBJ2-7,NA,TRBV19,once,TGTGCCAGTAGTATAGCTGCAGGATACGAGCAGTACTTC,CASSIAAGYEQYF
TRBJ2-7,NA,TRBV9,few,TGTGCCAGCAGCGAGGGCCCGGACAGAACCTACGAGCAGTACTTC,CASSEGPDRTYEQYF
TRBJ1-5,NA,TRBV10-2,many,TGCGCCAGCAGTGAGACAGATAGCAATCAGCCCCAGCATTTT,CASSETDSNQPQHF
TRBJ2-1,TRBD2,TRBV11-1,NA,TGTGCCAGCAGCTTGGAGCGGGAGAGGAATGAGCAGTTCTTC,CASSLERERNEQFF
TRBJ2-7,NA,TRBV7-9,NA,TGTGCCAGCAGCTTGACAGCGCGCGAGCAGTACTTC,CASSLTAREQYF
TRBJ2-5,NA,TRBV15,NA,TGTGCCACCAGCAGAGGGATCCTACAAGAGACCCAGTACTTC,CATSRGILQETQYF
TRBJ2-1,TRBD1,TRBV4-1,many,TGCGCCAGCAGCCTCGTGACAGGGGACAATGAGCAGTTCTTC,CASSLVTGDNEQFF
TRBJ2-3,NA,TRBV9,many,TGTGCCAGCAGCGTCTCGGGACGATCTAAACGAAGCACAGATACGCAGTATTTT,CASSVSGRSKRSTDTQYF
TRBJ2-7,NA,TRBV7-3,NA,TGTGCCAGCAGCTCGGACAGCCTTAGCTCCGAGCAGTACTTC,CASSSDSLSSEQYF
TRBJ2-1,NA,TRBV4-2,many,TGTGCCAGCAGCCAAGAGGACGGCGGTCCCTACAATGAGCAGTTCTTC,CASSQEDGGPYNEQFF
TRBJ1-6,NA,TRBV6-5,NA,TGTGCCAGCAGTTACTCGACAGTCTATAATTCACCCCTCCACTTT,CASSYSTVYNSPLHF
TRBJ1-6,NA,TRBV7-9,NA,TGTGCCAGCACCCACGGGGAAAGTTCACCCCTCCACTTT,CASTHGESSPLHF
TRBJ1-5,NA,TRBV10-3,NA,TGTGCCATCAGTGACGGGGTGCTACAGCCCCAGCATTTT,CAISDGVLQPQHF
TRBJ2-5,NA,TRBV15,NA,TGTGCCACCAGCAGAGATCGAACGGAGACCCAGTACTTC,CATSRDRTETQYF
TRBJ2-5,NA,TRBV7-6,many,TGTGCCAGCAGCTTATCTATGGGGTGGGGCTTAGAGACCCAGTACTTC,CASSLSMGWGLETQYF
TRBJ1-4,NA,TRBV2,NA,TGTGCCAGCAGCGAGGGGGGAACTAATGAAAAACTGTTTTTT,CASSEGGTNEKLFF
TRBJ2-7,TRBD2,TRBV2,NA,TGTGCCAGCAGCTTAGGTACGGGGGGGACCTACGAGCAGTACTTC,CASSLGTGGTYEQYF
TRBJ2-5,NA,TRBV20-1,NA,TGCAGTGCTAAGAGAGCGGGGGCAGGGGGAGAGACCCAGTACTTC,CSAKRAGAGGETQYF
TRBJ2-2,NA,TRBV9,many,TGTGCCAGCAGCGTAGCTAATCGGGCCACGAACACCGGGGAGCTGTTTTTT,CASSVANRATNTGELFF